The present T cell receptor (beta chain) was sequenced within a study of CXCR3-negative and CXCR3-positive naive CD8 T cells. About the study: The dataset comprises around 130 million TRB reads in total, with about 1.5 +/- 0.3 million reads per library.

General study findings and limits: Similar TRBV-TRBJ usage characterized naive CXCR3-negative and CXCR3-positive cells; memory cells differed. The study found CXCR3 expression partially decreased after cryopreservation and ran most assays on fresh PBMCs.

Turning to this clonotype: Antigen specificity is unknown.

TRB cDNA was prepared as libraries by UMI-labeled 5' RACE. TCRdb reprocessed the 5' RACE reads and keeps a single row for each CDR3 protein, giving no DNA. The sample spans 100,000 to 150,000 distinct CDR3 sequences; the ten largest clones claim about 0.44%. Germline loops: CDR1 SGHTA, CDR2 FQGNSA. CDR3 length equals 13 residues. Sequencing input: naive CXCR3- CD8+ T cells from blood. Subset defined: CD45RO-CCR7+CD27+CD95- naive CD8+ T cells lacking CXCR3 (TNR3-). This rearrangement joins TRBV7-2 to TRBJ2-1. This TCR was sampled from a human donor in good health. Some clones in this sample may be carry-over from other donors' samples. This CDR3 reads CASSFTQNNEQFF.